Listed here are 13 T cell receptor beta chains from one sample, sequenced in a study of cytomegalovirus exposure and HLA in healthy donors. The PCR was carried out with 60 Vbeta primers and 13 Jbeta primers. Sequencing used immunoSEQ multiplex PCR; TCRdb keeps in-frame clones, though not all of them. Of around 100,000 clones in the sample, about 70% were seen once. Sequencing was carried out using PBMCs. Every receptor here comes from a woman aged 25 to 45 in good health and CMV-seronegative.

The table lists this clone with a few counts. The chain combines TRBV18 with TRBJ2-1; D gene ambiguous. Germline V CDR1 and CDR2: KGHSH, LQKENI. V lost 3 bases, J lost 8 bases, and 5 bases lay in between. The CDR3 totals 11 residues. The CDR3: CASSPRHEQFF. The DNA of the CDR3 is TGTGCCAGCTCACCGAGGCATGAGCAGTTCTTC.

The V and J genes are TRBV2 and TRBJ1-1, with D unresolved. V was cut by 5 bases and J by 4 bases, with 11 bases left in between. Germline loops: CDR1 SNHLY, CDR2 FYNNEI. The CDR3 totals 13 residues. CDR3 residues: CASSPDWSTEAFF. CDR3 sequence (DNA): TGTGCCAGCAGTCCCGATTGGAGCACTGAAGCTTTCTTT.

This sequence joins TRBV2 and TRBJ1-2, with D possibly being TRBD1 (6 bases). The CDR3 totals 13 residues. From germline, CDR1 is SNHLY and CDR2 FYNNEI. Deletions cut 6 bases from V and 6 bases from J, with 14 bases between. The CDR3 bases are TGTGCCAGCAGCCCATCGGACAGCAATGGCTACACCTTC. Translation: CASSPSDSNGYTF.

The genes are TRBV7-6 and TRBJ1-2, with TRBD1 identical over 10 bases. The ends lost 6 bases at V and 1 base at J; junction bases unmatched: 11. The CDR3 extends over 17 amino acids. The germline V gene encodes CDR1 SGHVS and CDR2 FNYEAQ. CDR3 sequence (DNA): TGTGCCAGCAGTCCGAACTCCTGGGACAGGGGTAACTATGGCTACACCTTC. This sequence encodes CASSPNSWDRGNYGYTF. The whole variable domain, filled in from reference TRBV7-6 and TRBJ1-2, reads GAGVSQSPRYKVTKRGQDVALRCDPISGHVSLYWYRQALGQGPEFLTYFNYEAQQDKSGLPNDRFSAERPEGSISTLTIQRTEQRDSAMYRCASSPNSWDRGNYGYTFGSGTRLTVV.

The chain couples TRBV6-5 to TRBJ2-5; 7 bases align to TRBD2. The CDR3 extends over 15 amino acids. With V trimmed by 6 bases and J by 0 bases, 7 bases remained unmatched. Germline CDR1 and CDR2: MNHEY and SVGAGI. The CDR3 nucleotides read TGTGCCAGCAGAACCGAGCGGGGATACCAAGAGACCCAGTACTTC. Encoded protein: CASRTERGYQETQYF.

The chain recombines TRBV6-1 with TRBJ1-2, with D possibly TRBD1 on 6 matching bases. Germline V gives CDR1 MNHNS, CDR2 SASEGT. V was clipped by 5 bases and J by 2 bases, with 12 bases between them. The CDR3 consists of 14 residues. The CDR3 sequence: CASSLTGINYGYTF. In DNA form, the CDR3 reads TGTGCCAGCAGTCTAACAGGGATCAACTATGGCTACACCTTC.

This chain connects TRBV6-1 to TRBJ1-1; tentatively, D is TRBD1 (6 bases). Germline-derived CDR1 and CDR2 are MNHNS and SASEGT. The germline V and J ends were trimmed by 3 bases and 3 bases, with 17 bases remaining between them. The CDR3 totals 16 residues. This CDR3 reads CASSEAYRALDTEAFF. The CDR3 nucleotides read TGTGCCAGCAGTGAGGCCTACAGGGCTCTAGACACTGAAGCTTTCTTT.

CDR3 loop: CASSPGQGVYEQYF. DNA of the CDR3: TGTGCCAGCAGTCCAGGACAGGGTGTCTACGAGCAGTACTTC. The rearrangement uses TRBV28 and TRBJ2-7, with 8 bases fitting TRBD1. The CDR3 runs 14 residues. The germline V gene encodes CDR1 MDHEN and CDR2 SYDVKM. After removal of 5 bases from V and 3 bases from J, the junction contained 6 bases not matched to a gene.

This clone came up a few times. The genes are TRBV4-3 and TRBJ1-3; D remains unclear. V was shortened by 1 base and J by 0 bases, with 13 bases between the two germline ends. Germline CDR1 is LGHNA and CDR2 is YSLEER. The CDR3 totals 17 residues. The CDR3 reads CASSQVRGASSGNTIYF. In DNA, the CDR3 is TGCGCCAGCAGCCAAGTTCGGGGTGCGAGCTCTGGAAACACCATATATTTT.

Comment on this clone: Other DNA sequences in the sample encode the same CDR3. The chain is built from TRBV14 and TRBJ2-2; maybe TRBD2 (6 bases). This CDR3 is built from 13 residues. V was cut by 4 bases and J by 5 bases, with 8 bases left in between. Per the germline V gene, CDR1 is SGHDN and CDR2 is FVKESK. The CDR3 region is CASSPGGTGELFF. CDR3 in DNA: TGTGCCAGCAGCCCCGGGGGAACCGGGGAGCTGTTTTTT.

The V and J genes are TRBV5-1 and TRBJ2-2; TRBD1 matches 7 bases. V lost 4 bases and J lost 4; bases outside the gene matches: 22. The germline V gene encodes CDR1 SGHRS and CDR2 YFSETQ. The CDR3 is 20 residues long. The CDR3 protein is CASSLIPGQPSSSATGELFF. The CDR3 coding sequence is TGCGCCAGCAGCCTAATACCGGGACAGCCTTCCAGTTCCGCCACCGGGGAGCTGTTTTTT.

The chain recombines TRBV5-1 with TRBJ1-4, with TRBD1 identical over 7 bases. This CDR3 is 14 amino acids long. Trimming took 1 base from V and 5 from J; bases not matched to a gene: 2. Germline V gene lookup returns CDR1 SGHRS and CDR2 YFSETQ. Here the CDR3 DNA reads TGCGCCAGCAGCTTGCGCAGGGGGAATGAAAAACTGTTTTTT. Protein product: CASSLRRGNEKLFF. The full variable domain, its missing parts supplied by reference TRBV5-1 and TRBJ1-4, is KAGVTQTPRYLIKTRGQQVTLSCSPISGHRSVSWYQQTPGQGLQFLFEYFSETQRNKGNFPGRFSGRQFSNSRSEMNVSTLELGDSALYLCASSLRRGNEKLFFGSGTQLSVL.

The CDR3 protein is CASSYGTVSGNTIYF. The DNA for the CDR3 is TGTGCCAGCAGTTATGGGACAGTCTCTGGAAACACCATATATTTT. V gene TRBV6-5 combines with J gene TRBJ1-3; TRBD1 matches at 7 bases. Per the germline V gene, CDR1 is MNHEY and CDR2 is SVGAGI. V was clipped by 3 bases and J by 0 bases; unmatched bases: 2. This CDR3 is 15 amino acids long.